A selection of T cell receptor beta chains follows, all from one sample in a study of CD8 T cells in ankylosing spondylitis. TCRdb used MiXCR to reprocess the 5' RACE reads, holding one entry per CDR3 protein. The table shows 240,000 or so distinct CDR3 sequences, with 9.5% to 12% occurring only once. The sample was blood, either unsorted or a sorted T cell fraction (not recorded which). The receptors derive from a male donor with ankylosing spondylitis or in good health (not recorded which). The CDR3 runs from the conserved cysteine through the conserved F or W. A D gene is named only where the DNA matches it firmly. Expanded clones are given a class, and other clones once, few, many or no size at all.

>TRBD2|TRBV20-1|TRBJ2-1|many
CSARGSGDYNEQFF
TGCAGTGCTAGAGGTAGCGGGGACTACAATGAGCAGTTCTTC
>TRBD2|TRBV6-4|TRBJ2-1|few
CASSDSTSGRADEQFF
TGTGCCAGCAGTGACTCTACTAGCGGGAGGGCGGATGAGCAGTTCTTC
>NA|TRBV10-3|TRBJ2-5|few
CAISDRDQDLYQETQYF
TGTGCCATCAGTGACCGCGATCAAGACCTGTACCAAGAGACCCAGTACTTC
>NA|TRBV6-6|TRBJ2-1|NA
CASSYIEGYNEQFF
TGTGCCAGCAGTTACATTGAGGGTTACAATGAGCAGTTCTTC
>NA|TRBV20-1|TRBJ2-3|many
CSARGDLVDTQYF
TGCAGTGCTAGGGGGGACCTTGTAGATACGCAGTATTTT
>NA|TRBV20-1|TRBJ1-3|many
CSATAPGLNARGNTIYF
TGCAGTGCTACCGCCCCGGGCCTAAATGCTAGGGGAAACACCATATATTTT
>NA|TRBV7-8|TRBJ2-2|many
CASSSNTGELFF
TGCGCCAGCAGCTCGAACACCGGGGAGCTGTTTTTT
>TRBD1|TRBV7-9|TRBJ1-2|few
CASSFLPQGQNYGYTF
TGTGCCAGCAGCTTCCTACCCCAGGGACAGAACTATGGCTACACCTTC
>TRBD2|TRBV12-3/TRBV12-4|TRBJ2-3|many
CASSLSGGKSDTQYF
TGTGCCAGCAGCCTGAGCGGGGGGAAGTCAGATACGCAGTATTTT
>TRBD2|TRBV7-8|TRBJ2-2|NA
CASSRVSGGNTGELFF
TGTGCCAGCAGCCGAGTCAGCGGGGGTAACACCGGGGAGCTGTTTTTT
>NA|TRBV2|TRBJ2-5|NA
CASSLLTGSPETQYF
TGTGCCAGCAGCCTACTTACAGGGAGCCCAGAGACCCAGTACTTC
>TRBD1|TRBV2|TRBJ2-1|NA
CASGSRQGASNEQFF
TGTGCCAGCGGATCCCGACAGGGGGCATCAAATGAGCAGTTCTTC
>NA|TRBV21-1|TRBJ2-1|few
CASSFRKAGQGINEQFF
TGTGCCAGCAGCTTCCGGAAAGCGGGACAGGGCATCAATGAGCAGTTCTTC
>NA|TRBV5-1|TRBJ2-1|many
CASSLTLQSSYNEQFF
TGCGCCAGCAGCTTAACCCTACAGAGCTCCTACAATGAGCAGTTCTTC
>TRBD1|TRBV29-1|TRBJ2-7|many
CSVLPGQGSYEQYF
TGCAGCGTTTTGCCGGGACAGGGTTCCTACGAGCAGTACTTC
>NA|TRBV3-1|TRBJ1-5|NA
CASSQSGGVQPQHF
TGTGCCAGCAGCCAATCCGGGGGAGTTCAGCCCCAGCATTTT
>NA|TRBV12-3/TRBV12-4|TRBJ2-3|many
CASSFGGPSTDTQYF
TGTGCCAGCAGTTTCGGGGGACCGAGCACAGATACGCAGTATTTT
>TRBD2|TRBV6-5|TRBJ2-1|many
CASSSSGNSYNEQFF
TGTGCCAGCAGTTCCAGCGGGAACTCCTACAATGAGCAGTTCTTC
>TRBD1|TRBV20-1|TRBJ1-2|many
CSARDRLTGGDGYTF
TGCAGTGCTAGAGACCGTCTTACAGGGGGCGACGGCTACACCTTC
>TRBD1|TRBV12-3/TRBV12-4|TRBJ2-7|NA
CASSLRLAGQVHEQYF
TGTGCCAGCAGTTTAAGGTTGGCGGGACAGGTCCACGAGCAGTACTTC
>TRBD1|TRBV29-1|TRBJ2-3|many
CSVRLTGGQYF
TGCAGCGTTCGTTTGACAGGGGGCCAGTATTTT
>NA|TRBV29-1|TRBJ2-3|many
CSVEDTGGTDTQYF
TGCAGCGTTGAAGATACTGGGGGGACAGATACGCAGTATTTT
>NA|TRBV7-9|TRBJ2-7|many
CASSLELREQYF
TGTGCCAGCAGCTTAGAACTCCGCGAGCAGTACTTC
>NA|TRBV12-3/TRBV12-4|TRBJ1-1|many
CASSLIIGRVKRNTEAFF
TGTGCCAGCAGTTTAATCATAGGCAGGGTCAAGAGGAACACTGAAGCTTTCTTT
>NA|TRBV20-1|TRBJ2-1|many
CSAPKSRRGGWANEQFF
TGCAGTGCTCCAAAATCGCGTCGGGGTGGATGGGCCAATGAGCAGTTCTTC
>NA|TRBV12-3/TRBV12-4|TRBJ2-5|many
CASSTDPRTQYF
TGTGCCAGCAGTACGGACCCGAGGACCCAGTACTTC
>NA|TRBV7-2|TRBJ1-1|many
CASSQHTGLTEAFF
TGTGCCAGCAGCCAACACACGGGACTCACTGAAGCTTTCTTT
>NA|TRBV7-3|TRBJ1-1|NA
CASSSSENTEAFF
TGTGCCAGCAGCTCCTCGGAGAACACTGAAGCTTTCTTT
>TRBD2|TRBV2|TRBJ2-5|NA
CASRTGGAVETQYF
TGTGCCAGCAGAACCGGGGGGGCGGTAGAGACCCAGTACTTC
>TRBD2|TRBV5-1|TRBJ2-1|NA
CANSLASGRAYNEQFF
TGCGCCAACAGCTTGGCTAGCGGGAGGGCCTACAATGAGCAGTTCTTC
>NA|TRBV12-3/TRBV12-4|TRBJ2-5|NA
CASSPPPRDQETQYF
TGTGCCAGCAGTCCGCCCCCTAGAGACCAAGAGACCCAGTACTTC
>TRBD1|TRBV7-9|TRBJ1-2|few
CASSHSGQGYGYTF
TGTGCCAGCAGTCATTCGGGACAGGGGTATGGCTACACCTTC
>NA|TRBV4-2|TRBJ1-2|NA
CASSPALANYGYTF
TGTGCCAGCAGCCCGGCCCTAGCTAACTATGGCTACACCTTC
>NA|TRBV9|TRBJ2-2|NA
CASSVAPNTGELFF
TGTGCCAGCAGCGTAGCCCCGAACACCGGGGAGCTGTTTTTT
>TRBD2|TRBV4-2|TRBJ2-1|many
CASSQLAGEIYEQFF
TGTGCCAGCAGCCAACTAGCGGGTGAGATTTATGAGCAGTTCTTC
>TRBD2|TRBV18|TRBJ2-3|NA
CASSPVTSGFTDTQYF
TGTGCCAGCTCACCAGTCACTAGCGGTTTTACAGATACGCAGTATTTT
>TRBD2|TRBV9|TRBJ2-7|many
CASSVSGGLARYEQYF
TGTGCCAGCAGCGTATCGGGGGGTTTGGCGCGCTACGAGCAGTACTTC
>TRBD1|TRBV6-1|TRBJ1-5|NA
CASRDRGAVQPQHF
TGTGCCAGCAGGGACAGGGGAGCTGTTCAGCCCCAGCATTTT
>TRBD1|TRBV15|TRBJ2-3|few
CATSTRQGGTDTQYF
TGTGCCACCAGCACCCGACAGGGCGGCACAGATACGCAGTATTTT
>NA|TRBV15|TRBJ1-6|many
CATSRDLGSPLHF
TGTGCCACCAGCAGAGATTTGGGTTCACCCCTCCACTTT
>NA|TRBV5-1|TRBJ2-3|many
CASSLAGVRTDTQYF
TGCGCCAGCAGCTTGGCAGGGGTCAGGACAGATACGCAGTATTTT
>NA|TRBV7-2|TRBJ2-1|few
CASSFARDSTFSYNEQFF
TGTGCCAGCAGCTTCGCTCGGGACTCCACCTTCTCCTACAATGAGCAGTTCTTC